Listed below are T cell receptor beta chains from one sample, sequenced in a study of T-cell reconstitution after alpha-beta-depleted transplantation in children. TCRdb reprocessed the PCR reads with MiXCR, giving one entry per CDR3 protein. Here the sample spans about 440,000 distinct CDR3 sequences, around two fifths being singletons. The sample in question was PBMCs, obtained before TCRalphabeta/CD19-depleted stem cell transplant. The receptors here all came from a girl aged 2 to 10 with aplastic anemia, due to receive a stem cell transplant. Both conserved end residues are part of each CDR3. The D gene is left open where the match is weak. The size of a clone is reported for some rows only, either as once, few or many, or as a class for expanded clones.

- TRBJ2-1 TRBV4-1 TRBD2 TGCGCCAGCCATAGCGGGAGACCCTACAATGAGCAGTTCTTC CASHSGRPYNEQFF
- TRBJ2-2 TRBV7-9 - TGTGCCAGCAACGCGGGGACCGGGGAGCTGTTTTTT CASNAGTGELFF
- TRBJ1-1 TRBV12-3/TRBV12-4 - TGTGCCAGCAGTTTTCGGGGGGCAGACACTGAAGCTTTCTTT CASSFRGADTEAFF
- TRBJ1-3 TRBV5-1 - TGCGCCAGCAGCTTGGGACAGACAGGACTCTCTGGAAACACCATATATTTT CASSLGQTGLSGNTIYF
few TRBJ1-5 TRBV19 TRBD1 TGTGCCAGTAGTATGGGACAGGGATTCCAGCCCCAGCATTTT CASSMGQGFQPQHF
- TRBJ1-3 TRBV12-3/TRBV12-4 - TGTGCCAGCAGTTCGACGAACACCATATATTTT CASSSTNTIYF
few TRBJ2-5 TRBV19 - TGTGCCAGTAGTAGTTACAGGGTCAGGGAGACCCAGTACTTC CASSSYRVRETQYF
few TRBJ2-3 TRBV6-1 TRBD2 TGTGCCAGCAGCGGACCTAGCGGGAGAACAGATACGCAGTATTTT CASSGPSGRTDTQYF
- TRBJ2-2 TRBV3-1 - TGTGCCAGCAGCCAGGTCACCGGGGAGCTGTTTTTT CASSQVTGELFF
- TRBJ2-1 TRBV7-3 TRBD1 TGTGCCAGCAGCTTAATAAGGGCGGGACAGGGGTACAATGAGCAGTTCTTC CASSLIRAGQGYNEQFF
- TRBJ1-6 TRBV3-1 - TGTGCCAGCAGCCAAGTGTGGAGCAACCTCTCACCCCTCCACTTT CASSQVWSNLSPLHF
- TRBJ2-7 TRBV7-6 TRBD1 TGTGCCAGCAGCATCCGCCCGGAGGACAGGGCGTCCTACGAGCAGTACTTC CASSIRPEDRASYEQYF
- TRBJ2-5 TRBV20-1 - TGCAGTGCTAGAATTGGGTGGGGGGCTGCCCAAGAGACCCAGTACTTC CSARIGWGAAQETQYF